The clone carrying this T cell receptor (beta chain) appeared many times. Its antigen is still unknown. The sample is drawn from a study of T cell repertoires in cytomegalovirus infection. The overall study: CMV infection and matching HLA type were both indicated by public TCR beta signatures.

MiXCR, applied by TCRdb to the reads, yields one record per CDR3 protein. The data contain roughly 700,000 distinct CDR3 sequences, 30% to 35% of them singletons. The CDR3 runs 15 residues. Germline V gene data show CDR1 as SGHTA and CDR2 as FQGNSA. V lost 5 bases to trimming and J lost 2 bases, with 16 bases between them. The TCR sequence derives from a human donor in good health (CMV status not recorded). Some clones in this sample may be carry-over from other donors' samples. V is TRBV7-2 and J is TRBJ2-7; maybe TRBD1 (5 bases). This specimen was cultured PBMCs, taken from culture after CMV antigen stimulation. CDR3 nucleotides: TGTGCCAGCAGCCCGACAGTTATGAGAGCCTACGAGCAGTACTTC. Its protein is CASSPTVMRAYEQYF.